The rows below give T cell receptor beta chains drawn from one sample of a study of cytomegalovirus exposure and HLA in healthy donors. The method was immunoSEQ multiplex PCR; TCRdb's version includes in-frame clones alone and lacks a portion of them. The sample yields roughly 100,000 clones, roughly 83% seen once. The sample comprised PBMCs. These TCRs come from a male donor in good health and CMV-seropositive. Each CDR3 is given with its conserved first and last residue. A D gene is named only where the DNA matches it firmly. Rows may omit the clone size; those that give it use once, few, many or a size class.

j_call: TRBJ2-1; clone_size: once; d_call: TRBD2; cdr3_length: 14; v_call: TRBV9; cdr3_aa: CASSGTSGGNEQFF; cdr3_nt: TGTGCCAGCAGCGGGACTAGCGGGGGAAATGAGCAGTTCTTC
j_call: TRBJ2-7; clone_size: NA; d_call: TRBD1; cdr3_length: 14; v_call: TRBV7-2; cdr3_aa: CASSLGDRTYEQYF; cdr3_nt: TGTGCCAGCAGCTTAGGGGACAGGACCTACGAGCAGTACTTC
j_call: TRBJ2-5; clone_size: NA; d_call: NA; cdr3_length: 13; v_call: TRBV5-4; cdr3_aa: CASRPQEQETQYF; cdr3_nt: TGTGCCAGCAGGCCCCAGGAACAAGAGACCCAGTACTTC
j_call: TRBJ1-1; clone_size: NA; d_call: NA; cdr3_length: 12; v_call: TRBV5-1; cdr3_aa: CASSLEAGRAFF; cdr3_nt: TGCGCCAGCAGCTTGGAGGCAGGGCGCGCTTTCTTT
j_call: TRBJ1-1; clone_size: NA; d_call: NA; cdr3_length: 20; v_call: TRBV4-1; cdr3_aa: CASSLIPGGGPSAPDTEAFF; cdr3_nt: TGCGCCAGCAGCCTTATTCCTGGGGGGGGACCTTCCGCTCCGGACACTGAAGCTTTCTTT
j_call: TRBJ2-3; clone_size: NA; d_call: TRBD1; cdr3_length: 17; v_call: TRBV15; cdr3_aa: CATRKKQGLGSTDTQYF; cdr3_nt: TGTGCCACCAGGAAGAAACAGGGGCTTGGCTCCACAGATACGCAGTATTTT
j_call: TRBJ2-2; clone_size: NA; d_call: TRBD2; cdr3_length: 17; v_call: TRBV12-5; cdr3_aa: CASGLVLAGGGIGELFF; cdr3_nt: TGTGCTAGTGGTTTGGTACTAGCGGGGGGCGGGATCGGGGAGCTGTTTTTT
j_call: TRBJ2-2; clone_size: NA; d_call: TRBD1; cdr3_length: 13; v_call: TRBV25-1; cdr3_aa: CASSSTGTGELFF; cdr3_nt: TGTGCCAGCAGTTCGACAGGGACCGGGGAGCTGTTTTTT
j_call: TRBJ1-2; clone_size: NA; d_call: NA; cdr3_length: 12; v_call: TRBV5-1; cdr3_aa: CASSLGGDGYTF; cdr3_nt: TGCGCCAGCAGCTTGGGGGGGGATGGCTACACCTTC
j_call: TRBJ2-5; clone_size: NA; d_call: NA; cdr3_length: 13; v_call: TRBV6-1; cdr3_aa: CASSRRERETQYF; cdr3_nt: TGTGCCAGCAGCCGGAGAGAAAGAGAGACCCAGTACTTC
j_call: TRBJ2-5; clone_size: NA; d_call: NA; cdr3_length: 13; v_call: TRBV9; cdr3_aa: CASSARDKETQYF; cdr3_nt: TGTGCCAGCAGCGCCCGGGACAAAGAGACCCAGTACTTC
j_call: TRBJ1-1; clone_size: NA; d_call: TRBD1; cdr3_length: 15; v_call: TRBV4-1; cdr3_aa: CASSQQGAGNTEAFF; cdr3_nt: TGCGCCAGCAGCCAACAGGGGGCAGGGAACACTGAAGCTTTCTTT
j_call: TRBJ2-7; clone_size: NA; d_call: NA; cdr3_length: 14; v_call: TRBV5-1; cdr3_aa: CASSLIRGTYEQYF; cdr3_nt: TGCGCCAGCAGCTTGATTCGGGGAACCTACGAGCAGTACTTC
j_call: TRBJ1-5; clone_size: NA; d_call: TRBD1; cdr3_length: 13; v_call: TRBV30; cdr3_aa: CAWTGGGNQPQHF; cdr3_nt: TGTGCCTGGACAGGGGGCGGCAATCAGCCCCAGCATTTT
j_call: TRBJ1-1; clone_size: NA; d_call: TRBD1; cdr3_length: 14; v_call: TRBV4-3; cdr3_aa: CASSVRTGDTEAFF; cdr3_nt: TGCGCCAGCAGCGTCCGGACAGGGGACACTGAAGCTTTCTTT
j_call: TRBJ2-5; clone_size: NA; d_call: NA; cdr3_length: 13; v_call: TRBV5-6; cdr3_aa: CASSLPSAETQYF; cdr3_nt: TGTGCCAGCAGCTTGCCTAGCGCGGAGACCCAGTACTTC
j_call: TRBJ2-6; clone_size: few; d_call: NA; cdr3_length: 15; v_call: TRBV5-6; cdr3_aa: CASSSRSSGANVLTF; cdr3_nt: TGTGCCAGCAGTTCTCGGTCCTCTGGGGCCAACGTCCTGACTTTC
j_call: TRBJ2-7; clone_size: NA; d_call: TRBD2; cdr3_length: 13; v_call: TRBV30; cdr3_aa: CALRRGRSYEQYF; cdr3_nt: TGTGCCCTCCGGCGGGGGAGGTCCTACGAGCAGTACTTC
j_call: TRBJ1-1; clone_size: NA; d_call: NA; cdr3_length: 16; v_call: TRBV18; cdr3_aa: CASSPSIVTGMTEAFF; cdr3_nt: TGTGCCAGCTCACCGTCCATTGTTACAGGGATGACTGAAGCTTTCTTT
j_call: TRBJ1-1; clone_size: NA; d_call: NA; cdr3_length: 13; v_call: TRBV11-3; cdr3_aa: CASSLQVNTEAFF; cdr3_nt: TGTGCCAGCAGCTTACAGGTGAACACTGAAGCTTTCTTT
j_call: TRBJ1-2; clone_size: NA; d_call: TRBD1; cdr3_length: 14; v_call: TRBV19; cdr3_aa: CASRGDRGNYGYTF; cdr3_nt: TGTGCCAGTAGGGGGGACAGGGGGAACTATGGCTACACCTTC
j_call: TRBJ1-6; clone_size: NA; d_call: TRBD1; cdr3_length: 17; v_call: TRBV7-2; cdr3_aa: CASSEGQGGSYNSPLHF; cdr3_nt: TGTGCCAGCAGCGAGGGACAGGGGGGTTCCTATAATTCACCCCTCCACTTT
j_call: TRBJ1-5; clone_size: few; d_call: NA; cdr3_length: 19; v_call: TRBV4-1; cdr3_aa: CASSQDRGGLVRGNQPQHF; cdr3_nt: TGCGCCAGCAGCCAAGATAGGGGGGGGTTGGTGAGAGGCAATCAGCCCCAGCATTTT
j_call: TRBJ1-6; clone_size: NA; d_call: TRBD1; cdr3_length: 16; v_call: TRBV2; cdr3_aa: CASSEGTGYDNSPLHF; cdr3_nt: TGTGCCAGCAGTGAAGGGACAGGTTACGATAATTCACCCCTCCACTTT
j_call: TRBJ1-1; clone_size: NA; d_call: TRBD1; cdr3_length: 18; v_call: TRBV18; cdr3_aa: CASSPYGQGAAENTEAFF; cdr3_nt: TGTGCCAGCTCACCGTACGGACAGGGGGCGGCGGAGAACACTGAAGCTTTCTTT
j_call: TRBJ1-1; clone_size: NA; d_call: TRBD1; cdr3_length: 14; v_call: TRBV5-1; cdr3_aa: CASSSDRTNTEAFF; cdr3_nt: TGCGCCAGCAGCTCGGACAGGACGAACACTGAAGCTTTCTTT
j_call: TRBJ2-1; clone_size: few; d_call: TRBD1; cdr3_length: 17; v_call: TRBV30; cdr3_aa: CAWEQGAPVSSYNEQFF; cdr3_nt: TGTGCCTGGGAGCAGGGGGCGCCCGTCAGCTCCTACAATGAGCAGTTCTTC
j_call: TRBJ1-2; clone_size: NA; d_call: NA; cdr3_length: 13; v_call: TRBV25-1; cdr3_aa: CASSESRGYGYTF; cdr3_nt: TGTGCCAGCAGTGAATCTCGGGGCTATGGCTACACCTTC
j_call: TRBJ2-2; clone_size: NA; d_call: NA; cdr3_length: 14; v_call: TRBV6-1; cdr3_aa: CASKTVKNTGELFF; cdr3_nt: TGTGCCAGCAAGACAGTTAAGAACACCGGGGAGCTGTTTTTT
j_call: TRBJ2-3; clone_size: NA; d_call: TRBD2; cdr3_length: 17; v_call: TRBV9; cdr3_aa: CASSVEGSGGATDTQYF; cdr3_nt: TGTGCCAGCAGCGTAGAGGGTAGCGGGGGGGCCACAGATACGCAGTATTTT
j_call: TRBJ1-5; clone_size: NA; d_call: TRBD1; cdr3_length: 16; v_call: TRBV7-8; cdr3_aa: CASSNEQGRSNQPQHF; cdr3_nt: TGTGCCAGCAGCAACGAACAGGGGCGAAGCAATCAGCCCCAGCATTTT
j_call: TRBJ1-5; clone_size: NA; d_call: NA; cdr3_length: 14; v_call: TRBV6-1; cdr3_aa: CASNTRQTNQPQHF; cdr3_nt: TGTGCCAGCAACACGAGACAGACCAATCAGCCCCAGCATTTT
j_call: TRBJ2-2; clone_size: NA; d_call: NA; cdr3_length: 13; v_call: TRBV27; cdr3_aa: CASNRVNTGELFF; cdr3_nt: TGTGCCAGCAACAGGGTGAACACCGGGGAGCTGTTTTTT
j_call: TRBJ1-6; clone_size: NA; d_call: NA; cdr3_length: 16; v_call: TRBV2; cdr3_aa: CASSPREGRNNSPLHF; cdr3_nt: TGTGCCAGCAGCCCCCGAGAGGGCCGGAATAATTCACCCCTCCACTTT
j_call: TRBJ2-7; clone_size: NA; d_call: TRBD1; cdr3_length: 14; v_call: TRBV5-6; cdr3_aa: CASSTWTGTYEQYF; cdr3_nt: TGTGCCAGCAGCACCTGGACAGGAACCTACGAGCAGTACTTC
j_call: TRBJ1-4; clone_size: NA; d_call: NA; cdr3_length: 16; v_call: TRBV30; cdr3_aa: CAWGEGFSRQGEKLFF; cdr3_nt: TGTGCCTGGGGAGAGGGTTTTTCCCGTCAAGGCGAAAAACTGTTTTTT
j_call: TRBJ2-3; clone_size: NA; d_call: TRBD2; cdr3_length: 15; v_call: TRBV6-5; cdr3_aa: CASSQGLIGTDTQYF; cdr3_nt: TGTGCCAGCAGTCAGGGACTAATCGGCACAGATACGCAGTATTTT
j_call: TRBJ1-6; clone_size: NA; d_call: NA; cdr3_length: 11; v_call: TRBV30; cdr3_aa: CAWSVRGPLHF; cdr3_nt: TGTGCCTGGAGTGTACGCGGTCCCCTCCACTTT
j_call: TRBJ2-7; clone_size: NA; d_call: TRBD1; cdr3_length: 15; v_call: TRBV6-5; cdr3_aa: CASSYAGQGAGEQYF; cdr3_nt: TGTGCCAGCAGTTACGCGGGACAGGGGGCGGGCGAGCAGTACTTC
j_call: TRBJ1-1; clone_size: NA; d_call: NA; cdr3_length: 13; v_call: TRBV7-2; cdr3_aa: CASATDRNTEAFF; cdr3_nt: TGTGCCAGTGCCACGGACAGAAACACTGAAGCTTTCTTT
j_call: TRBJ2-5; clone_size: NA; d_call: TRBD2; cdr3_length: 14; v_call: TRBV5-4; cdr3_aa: CASSLAGGRETQYF; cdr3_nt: TGTGCCAGCAGCCTAGCGGGGGGGCGGGAGACCCAGTACTTC
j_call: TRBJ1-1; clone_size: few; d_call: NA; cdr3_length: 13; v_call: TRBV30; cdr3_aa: CAWQGLGHTEAFF; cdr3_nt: TGTGCCTGGCAGGGGTTGGGTCACACTGAAGCTTTCTTT
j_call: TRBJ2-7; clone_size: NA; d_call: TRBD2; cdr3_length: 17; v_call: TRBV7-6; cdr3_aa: CASSPNGGSGASYEQYF; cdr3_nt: TGTGCCAGCAGCCCAAATGGGGGTAGCGGGGCCTCCTACGAGCAGTACTTC
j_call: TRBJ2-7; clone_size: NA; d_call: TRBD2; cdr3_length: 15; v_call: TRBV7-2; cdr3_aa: CASSFSGGVSYEQYF; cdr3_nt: TGTGCCAGCAGCTTTAGCGGGGGGGTTTCCTACGAGCAGTACTTC
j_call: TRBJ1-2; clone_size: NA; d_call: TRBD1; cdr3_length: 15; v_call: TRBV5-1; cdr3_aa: CASSLTGGAIYGYTF; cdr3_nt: TGCGCCAGCAGCTTGACAGGGGGCGCGATCTATGGCTACACCTTC
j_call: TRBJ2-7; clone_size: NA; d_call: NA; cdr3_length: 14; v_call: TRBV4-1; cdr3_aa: CASSQAGNSYEQYF; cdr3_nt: TGCGCCAGCAGCCAAGCAGGCAACTCCTACGAGCAGTACTTC
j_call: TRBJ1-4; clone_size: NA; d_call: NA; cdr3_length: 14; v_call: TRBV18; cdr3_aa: CASSRGATNEKLFF; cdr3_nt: TGTGCCAGCTCACGGGGAGCAACTAATGAAAAACTGTTTTTT